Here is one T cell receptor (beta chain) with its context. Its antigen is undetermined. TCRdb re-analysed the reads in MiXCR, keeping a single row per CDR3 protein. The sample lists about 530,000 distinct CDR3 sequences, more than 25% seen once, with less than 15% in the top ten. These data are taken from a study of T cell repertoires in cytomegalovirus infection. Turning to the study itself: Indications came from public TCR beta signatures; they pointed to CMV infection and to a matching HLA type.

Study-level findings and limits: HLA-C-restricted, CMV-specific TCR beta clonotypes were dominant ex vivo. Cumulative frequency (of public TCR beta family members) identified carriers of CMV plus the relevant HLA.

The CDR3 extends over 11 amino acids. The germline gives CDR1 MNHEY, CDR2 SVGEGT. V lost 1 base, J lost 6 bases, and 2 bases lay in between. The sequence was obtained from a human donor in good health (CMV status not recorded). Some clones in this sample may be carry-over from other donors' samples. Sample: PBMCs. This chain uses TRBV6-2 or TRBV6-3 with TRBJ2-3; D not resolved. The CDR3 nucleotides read TGTGCCAGCAGTTACTTCGATACGCAGTATTTT. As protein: CASSYFDTQYF.